Shown below are 22 T cell receptor beta chains from a single sample sequenced in a study of blood T cells in healthy people across ages (dated by TCRdb to 2013 to 2016). Library method: 5' RACE. Sequencing instrument: Illumina HiSeq 2500. A second PCR of roughly 6 to 11 cycles was performed with a sample-barcoded 5' primer and a J-beta primer mix. The public reads were run again by TCRdb, first through fastp at Q25 and then through MiXCR, and only productive beta chains were kept. Duplicate CDR3 protein sequences are folded into a single record with the most common DNA and genes. Counted in this sample were hundreds of thousands of distinct CDR3 sequences; 35% to 40% of them appeared once. The top ten clones comprise over 10% of the sample. What was sequenced was blood. These receptors were taken from a man aged 18 to 30 in good health.

This clonotype was counted many times. The J gene is TRBJ1-5, the V gene TRBV9; no definite D call. The CDR3 has 14 residues. V lost 0 bases, J lost 4 bases, and 8 bases lay in between. CDR1 and CDR2 (germline): SGDLS, YYNGEE. CDR3 loop: CASSVGGENQPQHF. As DNA, the CDR3 is TGTGCCAGCAGCGTAGGCGGAGAGAATCAGCCCCAGCATTTT.

The table lists this clonotype with a few counts. At one end the junction does not follow the germline gene, possibly because of a read error. The chain recombines TRBV12-3 or TRBV12-4 with TRBJ1-2, with a possible D match to TRBD1 (5 bases). The CDR3 is made up of 12 amino acids. CDR3 bases: TGTGCCAGCAGTTTACAGGGTAACGGCTCCACCTTC. Translation gives CASSLQGNGSTF.

This sequence joins TRBV7-2 and TRBJ2-3; no clear D. The germline CDR1 and CDR2 sequences are SGHTA and FQGNSA. The CDR3 has 16 residues. Trimming pared 1 base from V and 0 bases from J, leaving 11 bases between. The CDR3 sequence: CASSLDSSGSTDTQYF. The CDR3 coding sequence is TGTGCCAGCAGCTTAGATTCTAGTGGGAGCACAGATACGCAGTATTTT.

This sequence joins TRBV10-3 and TRBJ1-1; tentative D call: TRBD1 (5 bases). Germline CDR1 ENHRY, CDR2 SYGVKD. The CDR3 runs to 13 residues. Trimming pared 5 bases from V and 2 bases from J, leaving 9 bases between. In nucleotides, the CDR3 is TGTGCCATCAGTCAGGGCTATAACACTGAAGCTTTCTTT. Its protein is CAISQGYNTEAFF.

The table lists this clonotype with many counts. CDR3: CASTPGQGNSPLHF. Here the CDR3 DNA reads TGTGCCAGCACCCCGGGACAGGGAAATTCACCCCTCCACTTT. The chain carries TRBV12-3 or TRBV12-4 and TRBJ1-6; TRBD1 agrees at 9 bases. V lost 7 bases, J lost 7 bases, and 5 bases stayed unmatched. The CDR3 is 14 amino acids.

This clonotype was observed a few times. This chain links TRBV20-1 with TRBJ1-1; 7 positions match TRBD1. The V and J ends lost 3 bases and 0 bases, in that order; junction bases with no gene match: 4. Germline V gene lookup returns CDR1 DFQATT and CDR2 SNEGSKA (reference sequence). This CDR3 has 14 amino acids. For the CDR3, the DNA is TGCAGTGCTAGGATGACAGGGCTGAACACTGAAGCTTTCTTT. Amino acids: CSARMTGLNTEAFF.

DNA of the CDR3: TGCAGTGCGACCGGGGGTTACAATGAGCAGTACTTC. Translated, it gives CSATGGYNEQYF. This rearrangement joins TRBV20-1 to TRBJ2-5; maybe TRBD2 (6 bases). CDR1 DFQATT and CDR2 SNEGSKA come from the germline V gene (reference sequence). CDR3 size: 12 residues. Trimming shortened V by 6 bases and J by 11 bases, and 19 bases separated the two germline ends.

This clonotype was counted only a few times. This chain connects TRBV10-3 to TRBJ2-1; TRBD1 or TRBD2 may be the D gene (6 bases each). The CDR3 sequence is 15 residues long. Germline-derived CDR1 and CDR2 are ENHRY and SYGVKD. The V gene lost 5 bases and the J gene lost 1 base, with 12 bases spanning the gap. The CDR3 DNA is TGTGCCATCAGTTGGGGGGCCCTTTCCTACAATGAGCAGTTCTTC. The encoded protein is CAISWGALSYNEQFF.

This clonotype occurred a few times. The chain couples TRBV7-2 to TRBJ2-1, with a weak D call TRBD2 (6 bases). The ends were cut back, 2 bases at V and 3 bases at J, with 17 bases in the middle. This CDR3 is built from 17 residues. Germline CDR1 and CDR2: SGHTA and FQGNSA. The CDR3 DNA is TGTGCCAGCAGCTTACAGGTTAGCGGCGATTTCTACAATGAGCAGTTCTTC. Amino acids: CASSLQVSGDFYNEQFF.

To note about this clonotype: This sequence may be a read error, since a much larger clone differs from it by one base. V and J are TRBV7-2 and TRBJ2-3; D gene unclear. In germline, CDR1 is SGHTA, CDR2 FQGNSA. The CDR3 runs to 14 residues. V was clipped by 0 bases and J by 6 bases, with 10 bases between them. The CDR3 region is CASSLAETGDTQYF. DNA of the CDR3: TGTGCCAGCAGCTTAGCCGAGACCGGGGATACGCAGTATTTT.

CDR3 region: CSAGLQGAGQPQHF. The CDR3 DNA reads as TGCAGTGCGGGTCTACAGGGGGCCGGTCAGCCCCAGCATTTT. The gene calls are TRBV20-1 and TRBJ1-5; 9 nucleotides agree with TRBD1. There are 14 residues in the CDR3. Trimming removed 6 bases from V and 6 bases from J; junction bases left unmatched: 9. Looked up from germline, CDR1 is DFQATT and CDR2 is SNEGSKA (reference sequence).

The genes are TRBV12-3 or TRBV12-4 and TRBJ2-3; 10 bases align to TRBD2. The V and J ends lost 8 bases and 5 bases, in that order; junction bases with no gene match: 10. The CDR3 loop spans 15 amino acids. The CDR3 here is CASHERGGKEDTQYF. In nucleotides, the CDR3 is TGTGCCAGCCATGAGCGGGGGGGGAAGGAAGATACGCAGTATTTT.

The chain joins TRBV5-5 to TRBJ2-2, with D maybe TRBD1 (5 bases). Germline CDR1 reads SGHKS; CDR2 reads YYEKEE (reference sequence). The CDR3 is made up of 18 amino acids. V gave up 3 bases and J gave up 2 bases, with 20 bases separating them. The CDR3 region has the DNA TGTGCCAGCAGCTCCCAAACAAGACAGAGATTCAACACCGGGGAGCTGTTTTTT. The encoded protein is CASSSQTRQRFNTGELFF.

This clonotype was found a few times. The chain combines TRBV20-1 with TRBJ2-5; 7 bases are shared with TRBD2. Germline V gene sequence: CDR1 DFQATT, CDR2 SNEGSKA (reference sequence). The CDR3 covers 13 residues. The trim removed 8 bases at V and 6 bases at J, leaving 12 bases unmatched. CDR3 amino acids: CSHRLAEGKTQYF. The CDR3 DNA follows: TGCAGTCATCGACTAGCAGAGGGGAAGACCCAGTACTTC.

The chain recombines TRBV4-2 with TRBJ2-5; perhaps TRBD1 as D (6 bases). Germline CDR1 reads LGHNA; CDR2 reads YNFKEQ. V lost 4 bases and J lost 11, with 20 bases in between. There are 14 residues in the CDR3. CDR3 nucleotide sequence: TGTGCCAGCAGCCGTACTCCACAGGGCAATGAGCAGTACTTC. It yields the protein CASSRTPQGNEQYF.

The DNA of the CDR3 is TGTGCCAGCAGCGCCAAGACAGGGGGTGAAGCTTTCTTT. Translating gives CASSAKTGGEAFF. The rearrangement links TRBV9 to TRBJ1-1; 9 nucleotides agree with TRBD1. The CDR3 length is 13 residues. V trimming: 3 bases; J trimming: 7 bases; junction bases outside the gene matches: 4. Germline V gives CDR1 SGDLS, CDR2 YYNGEE.

This rearrangement joins TRBV27 to TRBJ2-5; TRBD1 might be the D (5 bases). The CDR3 spans 14 residues. Germline V CDR1 and CDR2: MNHEY, SMNVEV (reference sequence). The V end lost 2 bases, the J end lost 5 bases, and 12 bases lay between the germline ends. The CDR3 is CASSLNGKGETQYF. CDR3 bases: TGTGCCAGCAGTTTAAATGGGAAGGGGGAGACCCAGTACTTC.

The V and J genes are TRBV19 and TRBJ2-2; D might be TRBD1 or TRBD2, each matching 5 bases. The germline CDR1 and CDR2 sequences are LNHDA and SQIVND (reference sequence). V was pared by 1 base and J by 3 bases, with 21 bases between. CDR3 size: 19 residues. CDR3 protein: CASSIGIGDPLRDTGELFF. The DNA for the CDR3 is TGTGCCAGTAGTATAGGGATTGGGGACCCCCTTCGGGACACCGGGGAGCTGTTTTTT.

The chain has TRBV7-2 and TRBJ2-1, with 7 nucleotides matching TRBD2. This CDR3 region has 16 residues. Losses at the gene ends were 1 base for V and 4 bases for J; bases not matched to a gene: 7. Germline CDR1 reads SGHTA; CDR2 reads FQGNSA. CDR3 residues: CASSLVAGRAYNEQFF. CDR3 nucleotide sequence: TGTGCCAGCAGCTTAGTGGCAGGGAGGGCTTACAATGAGCAGTTCTTC.

This clonotype was recorded many times. The gene calls are TRBV20-1 and TRBJ2-1; 11 nucleotides agree with TRBD2. CDR3 length: 15 amino acids. The germline CDR1 and CDR2 sequences are DFQATT and SNEGSKA (reference sequence). V gave up 6 bases and J gave up 0 bases; unmatched junction bases: 4. In nucleotides, the CDR3 is TGCAGTGCCGTAGCGGGGGGGGTCTCCTACAATGAGCAGTTCTTC. Its translation is CSAVAGGVSYNEQFF.

Only a few counts were recorded for this clonotype. This chain uses TRBV15 with TRBJ2-1; 11 bases align to TRBD2. Germline V gene sequence: CDR1 LNHNV, CDR2 YYDKDF (reference sequence). Trimming cost V 0 bases and J 6 bases; bases outside gene matches: 13. This CDR3 contains 19 residues. CDR3: CATSRDTASGGYVSNEQFF. In DNA form, the CDR3 reads TGTGCCACCAGCAGAGATACGGCTAGCGGGGGGTACGTGAGCAATGAGCAGTTCTTC. The full variable domain, with the rest looked up from reference TRBV15 and TRBJ2-1, is DAMVIQNPRYQVTQFGKPVTLSCSQTLNHNVMYWYQQKSSQAPKLLFHYYDKDFNNEADTPDNFQSRRPNTSFCFLDIRSPGLGDTAMYLCATSRDTASGGYVSNEQFFGPGTRLTVL.

Only a few counts were recorded for this clonotype. The V and J genes are TRBV10-3 and TRBJ1-1; 7 nucleotides agree with TRBD1. Looked up from germline, CDR1 is ENHRY and CDR2 is SYGVKD. The length of the CDR3 is 12 residues. The V gene end was trimmed by 8 bases and the J gene end by 3 bases; junction bases not matched to a gene: 3. The chain's CDR3 is CAISGGYTEAFF. CDR3 in DNA: TGTGCCATCTCAGGGGGGTACACTGAAGCTTTCTTT.